These 24 T cell receptor beta chains originate from one sample sequenced in a study of regulatory T cells in long-lasting Graves disease. Construction of the TCR library relied on RNA isolated from PBMCs. MiXCR was run by TCRdb on the reads, yielding one entry per CDR3 protein. The table lists some 1,700 distinct CDR3 sequences, 70% to 85% of them singletons, with around 7% in the top ten. This material consisted of peripheral blood mononuclear cells (PBMCs), taken with antithyroid drug treatment, in newly diagnosed or persistent Graves disease (not recorded which). Receptors were obtained from a woman between 18 and 30 years old with Graves disease.

The chain uses TRBV25-1 and TRBJ1-1, with a weak D call TRBD1 (5 bases). The length of the CDR3 is 13 residues. Per the germline V gene, CDR1 is MGHDK and CDR2 is SYGVNS. Trimming took 3 bases from V and 7 from J, leaving 12 bases between them. CDR3 region: CASSDRQFNEAFF. The CDR3 DNA is TGTGCCAGCAGTGATCGACAGTTCAATGAAGCTTTCTTT.

The chain joins TRBV5-4 to TRBJ1-2, with a weak D call TRBD1 (5 bases). The CDR3 sequence is 16 residues long. V was trimmed by 0 bases and J by 4 bases, leaving 16 bases between them. Germline V gene data show CDR1 as SGHNT and CDR2 as YYREEE (reference sequence). The CDR3 coding sequence is TGTGCCAGCAGCTTGGTATTTCAGGGCGGGCGCTATGGCTACACCTTC. This codes for CASSLVFQGGRYGYTF.

The chain joins TRBV5-5 to TRBJ2-2, with a weak D call TRBD1 (5 bases). Trimming shortened V by 7 bases and J by 4 bases, and 20 bases separated the two germline ends. This CDR3 contains 16 residues. Germline values: CDR1 SGHKS, CDR2 YYEKEE (reference sequence). The CDR3 sequence: CASQPEPTAVTGELFF. DNA for the CDR3: TGTGCCAGCCAACCCGAACCGACAGCAGTCACCGGGGAGCTGTTTTTT.

This rearrangement joins TRBV12-3 or TRBV12-4 to TRBJ1-1; maybe TRBD1 (5 bases). V gave up 5 bases and J gave up 7 bases, with 8 bases separating them. The CDR3 has 11 residues. CDR3 DNA sequence: TGTGCCAGCAGTCTAACAGGTGAAGCTTTCTTT. Translated: CASSLTGEAFF.

The CDR3: CSVLAGGMTDTQYF. The CDR3 bases are TGCAGCGTACTAGCGGGAGGGATGACAGATACGCAGTATTTT. The chain joins TRBV29-1 to TRBJ2-3, with 13 bases matching TRBD2. This CDR3 spans 14 amino acids. V shed 6 bases, J shed 3 bases, and the junction held 3 bases outside the gene matches. Germline V gene sequence: CDR1 SQVTM, CDR2 ANQGSEA.

This sequence joins TRBV20-1 and TRBJ1-5, with TRBD1 identical over 9 bases. CDR1 DFQATT and CDR2 SNEGSKA come from the germline V gene (reference sequence). V shed 3 bases, J shed 5 bases, and the junction held 11 bases outside the gene matches. The length of the CDR3 is 16 residues. CDR3 protein: CSARMDRGLLDQPQHF. CDR3 coding DNA: TGCAGTGCTAGGATGGACAGGGGACTACTGGATCAGCCCCAGCATTTT.

The CDR3 loop is CASAGLSSYNEQFF. CDR3 nucleotides: TGTGCCAGCGCAGGGTTAAGCTCCTACAATGAGCAGTTCTTC. The rearrangement uses TRBV27 and TRBJ2-1, with D perhaps matching TRBD1 (5 bases). CDR3 size: 14 residues. V lost 8 bases to trimming and J lost 0 bases, with 11 bases between them. The germline V gene has CDR1 MNHEY and CDR2 SMNVEV (reference sequence).

DNA for the CDR3: TGCGCCAGCAGCCAAGCTTCCCAGAGCACAGATACGCAGTATTTT. Translated, it gives CASSQASQSTDTQYF. This chain links TRBV4-1 with TRBJ2-3, with no clear D. Trimming shortened V by 1 base and J by 0 bases, and 8 bases separated the two germline ends. CDR1 and CDR2 (germline): MGHRA, YSYEKL. The CDR3 totals 15 residues.

The V and J genes are TRBV5-2 and TRBJ1-5. TRBV5-2 is a known pseudogene. CDR3 length: 14 amino acids. CDR3 in amino acids: CASNGQDSNQPQHF. The CDR3 region has the DNA TGTGCCAGCAATGGGCAGGACAGCAATCAGCCCCAGCATTTT.

The CDR3 DNA reads TGTGCTAGCGACCCCCAACAGGGTAATCAGCCCCAGCATTTT. It is translated as CASDPQQGNQPQHF. J is TRBJ1-5 and V is TRBV7-7; perhaps TRBD1 as D (6 bases). Germline loops: CDR1 SSHAT, CDR2 FNYEAQ (reference sequence). The CDR3 length is 14 residues.

This clonotype came up a few times. This rearrangement joins TRBV20-1 to TRBJ2-5; D gene uncertain. The germline V gene encodes CDR1 DFQATT and CDR2 SNEGSKA (reference sequence). This CDR3 region has 13 residues. V lost 3 bases to trimming and J lost 5 bases, with 13 bases between them. The DNA of the CDR3 is TGCAGTGCTAGCCGCTCCTGGGTGGAGACCCAGTACTTC. Protein: CSASRSWVETQYF.

The J gene is TRBJ2-3, the V gene TRBV6-2 or TRBV6-3; D remains unclear. V lost 4 bases and J 10 bases, leaving 12 bases between the germline ends. This CDR3 comprises 12 residues. From germline, CDR1 is MNHEY and CDR2 SVGEGT. Here the CDR3 reads CASSLAPNPQYF. The CDR3 region has the DNA TGTGCCAGCAGTTTGGCCCCGAACCCGCAGTATTTT.

The chain's CDR3 is CASSLVLGQPQHF. The CDR3 DNA reads TGTGCCAGCAGCTTAGTATTAGGACAGCCCCAGCATTTT. The gene calls are TRBV11-1 and TRBJ1-5; D call uncertain. Germline loops: CDR1 SGHAT, CDR2 FQDESV (reference sequence). This CDR3 is built from 13 residues. Trimming shortened V by 1 base and J by 7 bases, and 8 bases separated the two germline ends.

The V gene is TRBV6-5, the J gene TRBJ2-5; the D gene could be TRBD1 or TRBD2 (5 bases each). The CDR3 covers 14 residues. The germline CDR1 and CDR2 sequences are MNHEY and SVGAGI. Trimming left V 4 bases short and J 1 base short, with 10 bases between. The CDR3 sequence: CASSWGWGQETQYF. CDR3 nucleotides: TGTGCCAGCAGTTGGGGGTGGGGCCAAGAGACCCAGTACTTC.

The V call is TRBV14, the J call TRBJ1-2; weak D call: TRBD1 (5 bases). V lost 0 bases to trimming and J lost 4 bases, with 6 bases between them. The V gene's germline CDR1 is SGHDN and CDR2 FVKESK. The CDR3 totals 13 residues. The CDR3 nucleotides read TGTGCCAGCAGCCAAGAAGGGGTCTATGGCTACACCTTC. Its translation: CASSQEGVYGYTF. The full variable domain, completed using reference TRBV14 and TRBJ1-2, is EAGVTQFPSHSVIEKGQTVTLRCDPISGHDNLYWYRRVMGKEIKFLLHFVKESKQDESGMPNNRFLAERTGGTYSTLKVQPAELEDSGVYFCASSQEGVYGYTFGSGTRLTVV.

The count of this clonotype is one. The V gene is TRBV7-2, the J gene TRBJ1-1; TRBD1 might be the D (5 bases). The germline gives CDR1 SGHTA, CDR2 FQGNSA. V was trimmed by 2 bases and J by 4 bases, leaving 14 bases between them. This CDR3 has 15 amino acids. The CDR3 here is CASSLYGNGATEAFF. The CDR3 DNA is TGTGCCAGCAGCTTATATGGGAACGGGGCCACTGAAGCTTTCTTT.

The chain recombines TRBV5-6 with TRBJ1-4; no firm D call. The germline V and J ends were trimmed by 3 bases and 5 bases, with 8 bases remaining between them. Per germline, CDR1 SGHDT and CDR2 YYEEEE. The CDR3 consists of 13 residues. The CDR3: CASSWTVNEKLFF. The CDR3 nucleotides read TGTGCCAGCAGCTGGACGGTCAATGAAAAACTGTTTTTT.

The chain carries TRBV18 and TRBJ1-4; tentatively, D is TRBD1 (6 bases). The V end was cut by 3 bases, the J end by 5 bases, with 10 bases between. This CDR3 has 14 residues. Germline-derived CDR1 and CDR2 are KGHSH and LQKENI. Written as DNA, the CDR3 is TGTGCCAGCTCACCCAGGGGCGACAATGAAAAACTGTTTTTT. Encoded protein: CASSPRGDNEKLFF. Combining the CDR3 with reference TRBV18 and TRBJ1-4 gives the whole variable domain NAGVMQNPRHLVRRRGQEARLRCSPMKGHSHVYWYRQLPEEGLKFMVYLQKENIIDESGMPKERFSAEFPKEGPSILRIQQVVRGDSAAYFCASSPRGDNEKLFFGSGTQLSVL.

This clonotype was observed once. This chain connects TRBV14 to TRBJ1-2; D is uncertain. The CDR3 sequence is 12 residues long. Per germline, CDR1 SGHDN and CDR2 FVKESK. Trimming shortened V by 4 bases and J by 3 bases, and 6 bases separated the two germline ends. The CDR3 DNA reads TGTGCCAGCAGCCCCATGGACTATGGCTACACCTTC. Translation: CASSPMDYGYTF.

The chain links TRBV7-2 to TRBJ1-1; 9 nucleotides line up with TRBD1. The V gene's germline CDR1 is SGHTA and CDR2 FQGNSA. Trimming removed 0 bases from V and 3 bases from J; junction bases left unmatched: 5. There are 16 residues in the CDR3. The CDR3 spells CASSLAGQGWHTEAFF. Written as DNA, the CDR3 is TGTGCCAGCAGCTTAGCGGGACAGGGCTGGCACACTGAAGCTTTCTTT.

In this sample, this clonotype turned up once. The chain couples TRBV11-2 to TRBJ2-1, with 11 bases that match TRBD2. The CDR3 consists of 13 residues. Trimming removed 9 bases from V and 9 bases from J; junction bases left unmatched: 7. Per germline, CDR1 SGHAT and CDR2 FQNNGV. CDR3 sequence: CASVTSGTGEQFF. The CDR3 DNA reads as TGTGCCAGTGTGACTAGCGGGACGGGTGAGCAGTTCTTC.

The gene calls are TRBV28 and TRBJ1-5; 8 bases align to TRBD1. The CDR3 consists of 17 residues. CDR1 is MDHEN, CDR2 SYDVKM, per germline. J gave up 9 bases and V 0 bases, and 13 bases lay outside the gene matches. The CDR3 DNA sequence: TGTGCCAGCAGTTTATGGGGCTTGGGGGACAGGAAAGGGCCCCAGCATTTT. Translation gives CASSLWGLGDRKGPQHF.

This clonotype was detected only once. This chain links TRBV12-3 or TRBV12-4 with TRBJ1-4; D unresolved. The CDR3 runs to 14 residues. Trimming removed 8 bases from V and 0 bases from J, with 10 bases in between. Here the CDR3 DNA reads TGTGCCAGCCGTCGGACCTCAACTAATGAAAAACTGTTTTTT. This sequence encodes CASRRTSTNEKLFF.

V gene TRBV6-2 or TRBV6-3 combines with J gene TRBJ2-1; no firm D call. The CDR3 is 11 residues long. The V end was cut by 6 bases, the J end by 5 bases, with 5 bases between. Germline V gene lookup returns CDR1 MNHEY and CDR2 SVGEGT. CDR3 bases: TGTGCCAGCAGGGATGACAATGAGCAGTTCTTC. This sequence encodes CASRDDNEQFF.